A selection of T cell receptor beta chains follows, all from one sample in a study of shared clonotypes between healthy human individuals. Repertoires were generated with immunoSEQ multiplex PCR, while TCRdb's copy carries only in-frame clones and drops some. The table lists 550,000 to 850,000 clones, around 67% of them singletons. The specimen was memory CD4+ T cells sorted from blood. Source of these receptors: a woman between 25 and 40 years old in good health. The CDR3 runs from the conserved cysteine through the conserved F or W. Each record gives: J gene, V gene, CDR3 length, CDR3 protein.

>TRBJ1-1|TRBV2|14
CASSDRGWVTEAFF
>TRBJ2-4|TRBV15|16
CATSRKQGLSANIQYF
>TRBJ1-1|TRBV6-4|14
CASRVQGGNTEAFF
>TRBJ2-3|TRBV5-1|16
CASSLDSGPSTDTQYF
>TRBJ2-2|TRBV9|14
CASRAGEGTGELFF
>TRBJ2-2|TRBV19|14
CATVSGINTGELFF
>TRBJ2-1|TRBV10-1|17
CASSEGLAGYSYNEQFF
>TRBJ2-1|TRBV11-1|18
CASSPGLAGGLYGGEQFF
>TRBJ1-5|TRBV10-3|13
CAAGQFSNQPQHF
>TRBJ2-2|TRBV5-1|19
CASSLGTSGRGTNTGELFF
>TRBJ2-7|TRBV6-1|13
CASSADRELEQYF
>TRBJ1-5|TRBV19|16
CASSAGTAYSNQPQHF
>TRBJ1-3|TRBV28|16
CASSLGVSSSGNTIYF
>TRBJ2-3|TRBV20-1|10
CSATADTQYF
>TRBJ1-1|TRBV4-1|16
CASSRGQGARGTEAFF
>TRBJ1-4|TRBV6-1|13
CASSGSGREKLFF
>TRBJ2-5|TRBV19|13
CASSQGGQETQYF
>TRBJ2-2|TRBV2|14
CAGGKGGDTGELFF
>TRBJ1-1|TRBV6-6|13
CASTNYMNTEAFF
>TRBJ1-1|TRBV6-1|15
CASIRGAEPSIEAFF